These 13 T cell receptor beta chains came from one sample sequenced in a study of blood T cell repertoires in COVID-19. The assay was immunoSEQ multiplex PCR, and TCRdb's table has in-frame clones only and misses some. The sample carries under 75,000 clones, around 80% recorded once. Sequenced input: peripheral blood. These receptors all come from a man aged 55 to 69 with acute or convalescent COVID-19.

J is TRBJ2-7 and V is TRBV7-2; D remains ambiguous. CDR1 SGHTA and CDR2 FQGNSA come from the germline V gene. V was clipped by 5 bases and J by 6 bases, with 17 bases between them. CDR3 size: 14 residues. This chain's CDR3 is CASSALGGYGEQYF. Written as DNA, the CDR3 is TGTGCCAGCAGCGCCCTAGGTGGGTACGGCGAGCAGTACTTC.

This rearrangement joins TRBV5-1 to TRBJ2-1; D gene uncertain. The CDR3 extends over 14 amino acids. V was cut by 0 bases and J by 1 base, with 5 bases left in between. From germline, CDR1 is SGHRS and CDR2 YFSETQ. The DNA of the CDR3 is TGCGCCAGCAGCTTGGAACAGTCCTACAATGAGCAGTTCTTC. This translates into CASSLEQSYNEQFF.

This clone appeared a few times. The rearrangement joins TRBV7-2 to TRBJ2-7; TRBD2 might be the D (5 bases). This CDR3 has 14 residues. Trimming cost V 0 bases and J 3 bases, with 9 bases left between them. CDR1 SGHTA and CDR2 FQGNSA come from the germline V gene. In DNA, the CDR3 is TGTGCCAGCAGCTTAGCGGTCGGGAACTACGAGCAGTACTTC. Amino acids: CASSLAVGNYEQYF.

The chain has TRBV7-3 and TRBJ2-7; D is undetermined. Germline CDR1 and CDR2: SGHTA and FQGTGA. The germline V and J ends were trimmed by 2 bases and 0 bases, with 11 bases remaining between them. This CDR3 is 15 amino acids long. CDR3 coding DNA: TGTGCCAGCAGCTTATTCCCAGCGAACTCCTACGAGCAGTACTTC. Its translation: CASSLFPANSYEQYF.

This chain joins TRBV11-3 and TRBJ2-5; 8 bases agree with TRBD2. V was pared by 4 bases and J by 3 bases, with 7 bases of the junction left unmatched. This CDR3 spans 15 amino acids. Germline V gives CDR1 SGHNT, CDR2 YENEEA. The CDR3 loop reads CASSSGISGEETQYF. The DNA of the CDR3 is TGTGCCAGCAGCTCCGGTATTAGCGGGGAAGAGACCCAGTACTTC.

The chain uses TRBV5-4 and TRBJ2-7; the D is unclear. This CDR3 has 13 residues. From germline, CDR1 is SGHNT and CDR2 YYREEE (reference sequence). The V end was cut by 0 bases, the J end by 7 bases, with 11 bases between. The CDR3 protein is CASSLDPVEEQYF. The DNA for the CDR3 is TGTGCCAGCAGCTTGGATCCGGTTGAGGAGCAGTACTTC.

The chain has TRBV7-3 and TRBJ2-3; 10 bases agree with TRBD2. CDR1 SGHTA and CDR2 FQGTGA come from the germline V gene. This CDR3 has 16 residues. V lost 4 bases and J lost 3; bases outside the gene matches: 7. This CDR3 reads CASSSIAGGLTDTQYF. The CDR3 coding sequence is TGTGCCAGCAGCTCCATAGCGGGGGGATTAACAGATACGCAGTATTTT. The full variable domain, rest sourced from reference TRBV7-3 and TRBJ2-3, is GAGVSQTPSNKVTEKGKYVELRCDPISGHTALYWYRQSLGQGPEFLIYFQGTGAADDSGLPNDRFFAVRPEGSVSTLKIQRTERGDSAVYLCASSSIAGGLTDTQYFGPGTRLTVL.

The CDR3 sequence: CASSFSRGNTIYF. The CDR3 DNA reads as TGTGCCAGCAGTTTCTCCCGGGGAAACACCATATATTTT. The genes are TRBV27 and TRBJ1-3; D remains ambiguous. Between the trimmed V and J ends, which lost 3 bases and 4 bases, there was a span of 7 bases. The CDR3 totals 13 residues. The germline V gene has CDR1 MNHEY and CDR2 SMNVEV (reference sequence).

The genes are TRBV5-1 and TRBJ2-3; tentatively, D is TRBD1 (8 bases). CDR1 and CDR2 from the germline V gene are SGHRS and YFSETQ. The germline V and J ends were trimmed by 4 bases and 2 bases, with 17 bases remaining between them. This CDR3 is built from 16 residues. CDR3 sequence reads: CASSGPTGDYTDTQYF. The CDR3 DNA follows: TGCGCCAGCAGCGGACCGACAGGGGACTACACAGATACGCAGTATTTT.

CDR3 bases: TGTGCCAGCAGTGCCAGGGCCGACAGCTCTGGAAACACCATATATTTT. It is translated as CASSARADSSGNTIYF. The rearrangement uses TRBV27 and TRBJ1-3; maybe TRBD1 (5 bases). Trimming stripped 5 bases from V and 0 bases from J, with 14 bases between. The CDR3 runs 16 residues. Germline loops: CDR1 MNHEY, CDR2 SMNVEV (reference sequence).

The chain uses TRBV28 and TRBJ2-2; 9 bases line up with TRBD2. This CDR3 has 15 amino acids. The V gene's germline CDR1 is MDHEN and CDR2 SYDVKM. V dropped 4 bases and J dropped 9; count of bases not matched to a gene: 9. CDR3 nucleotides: TGTGCCAGCAGTTCTGTGGCTAGCGGGGTTAGGGAGCTGTTTTTT. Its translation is CASSSVASGVRELFF.

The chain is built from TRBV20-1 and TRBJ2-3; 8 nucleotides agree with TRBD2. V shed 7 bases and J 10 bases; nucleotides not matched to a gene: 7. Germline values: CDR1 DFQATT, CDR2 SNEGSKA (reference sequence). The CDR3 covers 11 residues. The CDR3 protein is CSVERGYAQYF. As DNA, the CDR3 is TGCAGTGTAGAGCGGGGGTACGCGCAGTATTTT.

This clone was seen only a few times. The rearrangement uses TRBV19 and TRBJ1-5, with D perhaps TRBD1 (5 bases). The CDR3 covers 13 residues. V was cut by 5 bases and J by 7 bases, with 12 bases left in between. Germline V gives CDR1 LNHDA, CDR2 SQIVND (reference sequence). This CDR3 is CASSVQVGQPQHF. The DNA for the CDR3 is TGTGCCAGTAGTGTACAGGTGGGCCAGCCCCAGCATTTT.